This is a list of T cell receptor beta chains from one sample in a study of blood T cell repertoires in COVID-19. Clones were sequenced by immunoSEQ multiplex PCR, and TCRdb holds only the in-frame ones, with some missing. The table lists 400,000 to 500,000 clones, around 89% of them singletons. The sequenced sample consisted of PBMCs or T cells enriched from blood (not recorded which). The receptors come from a woman aged 35 to 49 who had recovered from COVID-19. The CDR3 runs from the conserved cysteine through the conserved F or W. A D gene is named only where the DNA matches it firmly. Not every row has a clone size; where given, it reads once, few, many or a size class.

abundance,d_gene,v_gene,j_gene,CDR3aa,CDR3nt
.,.,TRBV12-3/TRBV12-4,TRBJ1-2,CASSFQGIDGYTF,TGTGCCAGCAGTTTTCAGGGTATAGATGGCTACACCTTC
once,TRBD2,TRBV6-4,TRBJ2-7,CASSEGTSSFYEQYF,TGTGCCAGCAGTGAGGGGACTAGCTCCTTCTACGAGCAGTACTTC
once,TRBD1,TRBV6-5,TRBJ2-7,CASSSDRGDYEQYF,TGTGCCAGCAGTTCCGACAGGGGGGATTACGAGCAGTACTTC
.,TRBD1,TRBV12-3/TRBV12-4,TRBJ1-4,CASSGGTDLFF,TGTGCCAGCAGTGGCGGGACAGATCTGTTTTTT
.,TRBD1,TRBV3-1/TRBV3-2,TRBJ1-1,CASSRGQADTEAFF,TGTGCCAGCAGCCGGGGACAGGCGGACACTGAAGCTTTCTTT
.,.,TRBV27,TRBJ1-3,CASSRTLRGNTIYF,TGTGCCAGTTCTCGGACTCTAAGGGGAAACACCATATATTTT
.,.,TRBV10-3,TRBJ1-2,CAAQGGADYGYTF,TGTGCCGCCCAAGGAGGGGCAGACTATGGCTACACCTTC
once,TRBD2,TRBV30,TRBJ2-5,CAWGVAGVETQYF,TGTGCCTGGGGGGTAGCGGGAGTTGAGACCCAGTACTTC
.,.,TRBV18,TRBJ1-1,CASSPGPGNTEAFF,TGTGCCAGCTCACCAGGGCCTGGGAACACTGAAGCTTTCTTT
.,TRBD2,TRBV7-2,TRBJ2-3,CASTILAGVPDTQYF,TGTGCCAGCACTATACTAGCGGGAGTTCCAGATACGCAGTATTTT
.,.,TRBV11-2,TRBJ2-7,CASSPSTGRQEQYF,TGTGCCAGCAGCCCGTCTACAGGGCGACAAGAGCAGTACTTC
.,.,TRBV2,TRBJ1-4,CASSLGVREKLFF,TGTGCCAGCAGTCTCGGGGTGCGGGAAAAACTGTTTTTT
.,.,TRBV29-1,TRBJ1-1,CSVAQGSDTEAFF,TGCAGCGTTGCGCAGGGGTCTGACACTGAAGCTTTCTTT
.,.,TRBV12-5,TRBJ2-7,CASGFNYSTESSYEQYF,TGTGCTAGTGGTTTCAATTACTCGACGGAGAGCTCCTACGAGCAGTACTTC
.,TRBD1,TRBV24-1,TRBJ1-2,CATSDLSPGQGASGYTF,TGTGCCACCAGTGATCTTAGTCCGGGACAGGGGGCGTCTGGCTACACCTTC
.,.,TRBV6-5,TRBJ1-2,CASRTQETYGYTF,TGTGCCAGCAGAACACAGGAGACCTATGGCTACACCTTC
.,TRBD2,TRBV20-1,TRBJ2-7,CSASSSGTSYEQYF,TGCAGTGCTAGTTCTAGCGGGACCTCCTACGAGCAGTACTTC
.,TRBD1,TRBV5-5,TRBJ1-2,CASNYRGRVDGYTF,TGTGCCAGCAACTACAGGGGGCGGGTAGATGGCTACACCTTC
.,.,TRBV19,TRBJ2-1,CASSIGDGGSYNEQFF,TGTGCCAGTAGTATAGGGGACGGGGGATCCTACAATGAGCAGTTCTTC
.,TRBD2,TRBV18,TRBJ2-7,CASSPRTSGTYEQYF,TGTGCCAGCTCACCACGGACTAGCGGTACCTACGAGCAGTACTTC
.,TRBD1,TRBV7-6,TRBJ2-7,CASSVGTGSYEQYF,TGTGCCAGCTCCGTGGGGACAGGGTCCTACGAGCAGTACTTC
.,.,TRBV5-1,TRBJ2-6,CASCLQGGSGANVLTF,TGCGCCAGCTGCCTCCAGGGGGGCTCTGGGGCCAACGTCCTGACTTTC
.,.,TRBV5-8,TRBJ2-1,CASSNPRGHEQFF,TGTGCCAGCAGCAACCCGCGGGGACATGAGCAGTTCTTC
.,.,TRBV24-1,TRBJ1-2,CATSEWTYGYTF,TGTGCCACCAGTGAATGGACTTATGGCTACACCTTC
.,.,TRBV5-4,TRBJ2-3,CASTERERTDTQYF,TGTGCCAGCACTGAGAGGGAGCGCACAGATACGCAGTATTTT
.,TRBD1,TRBV7-6,TRBJ2-4,CASSLGGQGGDIQYF,TGTGCCAGCAGCTTAGGGGGACAGGGAGGTGACATTCAGTACTTC
.,.,TRBV21-1,TRBJ1-1,CASSKPMGLAAEAFF,TGTGCCAGCAGCAAACCCATGGGACTTGCGGCTGAAGCTTTCTTT
.,.,TRBV15,TRBJ2-7,CATSRDLGGNYEQYF,TGTGCCACCAGCAGGGACTTGGGGGGAAACTACGAGCAGTACTTC
few,.,TRBV4-3,TRBJ1-2,CASSQGQNYGYTF,TGCGCCAGCAGCCAAGGACAGAACTATGGCTACACCTTC
.,.,TRBV11-3,TRBJ1-2,CASSYSSNYGYTF,TGTGCCAGCAGTTATAGTAGCAATTATGGCTACACCTTC
.,TRBD1,TRBV6-5,TRBJ2-1,CASTETPGQGGFF,TGTGCCAGCACCGAAACCCCCGGACAGGGAGGGTTCTTC
.,.,TRBV7-9,TRBJ1-3,CASSFDPRDTIYF,TGTGCCAGCAGCTTCGACCCGAGGGACACCATATATTTT
.,.,TRBV3-1/TRBV3-2,TRBJ1-5,CASSPTGNQPQHF,TGTGCCAGCAGCCCGACAGGAAATCAGCCCCAGCATTTT
.,.,TRBV7-9,TRBJ2-5,CASSNPTRGLETQYF,TGTGCCAGCAGCAACCCAACCAGGGGTTTAGAGACCCAGTACTTC
.,.,TRBV10-3,TRBJ2-6,CAISESTTSGANVLTF,TGTGCCATCAGTGAGTCGACAACTTCTGGGGCCAACGTCCTGACTTTC
.,TRBD1,TRBV19,TRBJ2-1,CASSKYRGSSNEQFF,TGTGCCAGTAGTAAGTACAGGGGAAGTAGCAATGAGCAGTTCTTC
.,.,TRBV27,TRBJ1-6,CASSGGRQGYNSPLHF,TGTGCCAGCAGTGGGGGCCGGCAGGGCTATAATTCACCCCTCCACTTT
.,.,TRBV11-2,TRBJ1-2,CASSSGQSYGYTF,TGTGCCAGCAGCTCCGGACAGTCCTATGGCTACACCTTC
.,.,TRBV6-5,TRBJ2-3,CASSYRGEGTDTQYF,TGTGCCAGCAGTTACAGGGGGGAGGGGACAGATACGCAGTATTTT
.,.,TRBV2,TRBJ1-1,CASSDVSSNTEAFF,TGTGCCAGCAGTGATGTATCCTCGAACACTGAAGCTTTCTTT
.,.,TRBV25-1,TRBJ2-1,CASSAGTRINEQFF,TGTGCCAGCAGTGCGGGAACGAGGATTAATGAGCAGTTCTTC
.,.,TRBV19,TRBJ1-3,CASSPILTGRSSGNTIYF,TGTGCCAGTAGCCCGATCTTAACAGGGAGAAGCTCTGGAAACACCATATATTTT
.,.,TRBV9,TRBJ2-1,CASIYFGGSSYNEQFF,TGTGCCAGCATCTACTTCGGGGGTAGCTCCTACAATGAGCAGTTCTTC
few,TRBD2,TRBV2,TRBJ2-1,CASSVTSGYNEQFF,TGTGCCAGCAGTGTGACTAGCGGATACAATGAGCAGTTCTTC
.,TRBD2,TRBV19,TRBJ2-1,CASRTGTSGYNEQFF,TGTGCCAGTAGGACCGGGACTAGCGGTTACAATGAGCAGTTCTTC
.,TRBD2,TRBV2,TRBJ2-3,CASSEVSLAGGVWDTQYF,TGTGCCAGCAGTGAAGTATCACTAGCGGGAGGAGTGTGGGATACGCAGTATTTT
.,TRBD1,TRBV11-1,TRBJ2-7,CASSRSGGTGAYEQYF,TGTGCCAGCAGTCGGAGCGGTGGGACAGGAGCCTACGAGCAGTACTTC
.,TRBD2,TRBV9,TRBJ2-3,CASSDSGTTDTQYF,TGTGCCAGCAGTGATAGCGGGACCACAGATACGCAGTATTTT
.,.,TRBV5-4,TRBJ1-1,CASSLSAGGSTEAFF,TGTGCCAGCAGCTTATCGGCGGGAGGGAGCACTGAAGCTTTCTTT
.,.,TRBV2,TRBJ1-3,CASSGQGGSGNTIYF,TGTGCCAGCAGTGGGCAGGGCGGGAGTGGGAACACCATATATTTT
.,TRBD2,TRBV30,TRBJ2-1,CAWSVGLAGGNEQFF,TGTGCCTGGAGTGTGGGACTAGCGGGAGGGAATGAGCAGTTCTTC
.,TRBD2,TRBV5-1,TRBJ2-6,CASRLADSSGANVLTF,TGCGCCAGCAGACTAGCGGATTCCTCTGGGGCCAACGTCCTGACTTTC
.,.,TRBV4-1,TRBJ2-1,CASSQEGPSGLDNEQFF,TGCGCCAGCAGCCAAGAAGGTCCCAGCGGGCTAGACAATGAGCAGTTCTTC
.,.,TRBV24-1,TRBJ1-5,CATSDFLEGGRPDNQPQHF,TGTGCCACCAGTGATTTTCTTGAAGGGGGTCGGCCGGACAATCAGCCCCAGCATTTT
few,TRBD2,TRBV27,TRBJ2-5,CASSLRRLAVGPLETQYF,TGTGCCAGCAGTTTGAGGCGTCTAGCGGTTGGGCCGCTGGAGACCCAGTACTTC
.,.,TRBV7-8,TRBJ1-5,CASSPYPRQGNQPQHF,TGTGCCAGCAGCCCATACCCCCGACAGGGCAATCAGCCCCAGCATTTT
.,.,TRBV27,TRBJ1-1,CASSPTGMTAFF,TGTGCCAGCAGTCCAACAGGGATGACGGCTTTCTTT